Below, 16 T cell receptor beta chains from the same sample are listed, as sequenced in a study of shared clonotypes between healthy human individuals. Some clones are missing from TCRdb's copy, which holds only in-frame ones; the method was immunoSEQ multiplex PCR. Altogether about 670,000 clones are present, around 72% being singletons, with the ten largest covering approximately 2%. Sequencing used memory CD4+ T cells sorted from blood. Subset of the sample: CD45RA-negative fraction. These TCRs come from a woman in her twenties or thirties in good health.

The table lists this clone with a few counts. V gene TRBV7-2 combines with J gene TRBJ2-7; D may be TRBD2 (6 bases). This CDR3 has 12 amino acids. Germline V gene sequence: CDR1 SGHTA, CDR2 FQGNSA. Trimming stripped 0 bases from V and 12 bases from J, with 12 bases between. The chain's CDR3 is CASSLAGGIGYF. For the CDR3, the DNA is TGTGCCAGCAGCTTAGCCGGCGGGATTGGGTACTTC.

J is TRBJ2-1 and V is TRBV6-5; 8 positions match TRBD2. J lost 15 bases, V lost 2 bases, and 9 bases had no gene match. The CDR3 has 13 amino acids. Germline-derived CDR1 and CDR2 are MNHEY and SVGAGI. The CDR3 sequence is CASSYQGLARLFF. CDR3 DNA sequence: TGTGCCAGCAGTTACCAAGGACTAGCACGTCTGTTCTTC.

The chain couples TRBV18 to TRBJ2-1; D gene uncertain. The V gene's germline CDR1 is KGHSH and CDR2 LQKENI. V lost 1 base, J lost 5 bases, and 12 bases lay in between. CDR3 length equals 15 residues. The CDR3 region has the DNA TGTGCCAGCTCACCACTCCAACAGCCTAACAATGAGCAGTTCTTC. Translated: CASSPLQQPNNEQFF.

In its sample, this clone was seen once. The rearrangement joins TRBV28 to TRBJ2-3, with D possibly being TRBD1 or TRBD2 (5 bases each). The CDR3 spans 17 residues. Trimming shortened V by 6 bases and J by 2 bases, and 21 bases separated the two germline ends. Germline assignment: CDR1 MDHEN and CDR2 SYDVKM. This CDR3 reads CASSYGAGRLITDTQYF. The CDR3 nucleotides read TGTGCCAGCAGCTACGGGGCGGGTCGGTTAATCACAGATACGCAGTATTTT.

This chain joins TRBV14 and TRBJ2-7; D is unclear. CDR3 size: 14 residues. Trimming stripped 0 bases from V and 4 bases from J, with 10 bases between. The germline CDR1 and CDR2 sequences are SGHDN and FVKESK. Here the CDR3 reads CASSQEKPLYEQYF. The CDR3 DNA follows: TGTGCCAGCAGCCAAGAAAAGCCTTTATACGAGCAGTACTTC. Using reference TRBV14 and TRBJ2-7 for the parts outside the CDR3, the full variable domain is EAGVTQFPSHSVIEKGQTVTLRCDPISGHDNLYWYRRVMGKEIKFLLHFVKESKQDESGMPNNRFLAERTGGTYSTLKVQPAELEDSGVYFCASSQEKPLYEQYFGPGTRLTVT.

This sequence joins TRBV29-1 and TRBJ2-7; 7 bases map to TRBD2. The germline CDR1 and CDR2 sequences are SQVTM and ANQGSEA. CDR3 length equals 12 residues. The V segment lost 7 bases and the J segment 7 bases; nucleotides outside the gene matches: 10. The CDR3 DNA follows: TGCAGCGGGGGGAGGGAGTTACAGGAGCAGTACTTC. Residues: CSGGRELQEQYF.

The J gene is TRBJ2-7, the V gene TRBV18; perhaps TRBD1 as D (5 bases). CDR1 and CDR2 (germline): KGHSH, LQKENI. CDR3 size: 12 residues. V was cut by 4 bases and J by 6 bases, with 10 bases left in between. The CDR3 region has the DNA TGTGCCAGCTCACTCCAGGGTTTCGAGCAGTACTTC. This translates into CASSLQGFEQYF.

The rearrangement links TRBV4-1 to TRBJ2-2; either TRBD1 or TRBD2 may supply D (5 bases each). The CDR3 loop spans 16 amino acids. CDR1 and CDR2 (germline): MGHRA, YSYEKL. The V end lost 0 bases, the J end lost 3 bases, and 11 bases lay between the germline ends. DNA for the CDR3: TGCGCCAGCAGCCAAGAAGCAGGGCGGGACACCGGGGAGCTGTTTTTT. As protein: CASSQEAGRDTGELFF.

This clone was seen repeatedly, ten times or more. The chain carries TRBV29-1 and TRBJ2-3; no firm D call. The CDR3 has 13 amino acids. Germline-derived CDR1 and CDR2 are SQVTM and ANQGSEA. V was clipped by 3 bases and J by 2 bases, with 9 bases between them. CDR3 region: CSVELAHTDTQYF. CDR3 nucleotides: TGCAGCGTTGAGTTAGCCCACACAGATACGCAGTATTTT.

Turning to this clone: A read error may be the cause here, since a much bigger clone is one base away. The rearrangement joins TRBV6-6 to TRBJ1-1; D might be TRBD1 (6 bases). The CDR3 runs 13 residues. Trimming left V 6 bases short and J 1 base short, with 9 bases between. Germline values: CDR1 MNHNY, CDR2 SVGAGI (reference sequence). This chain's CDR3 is CASSQTGNTEAFF. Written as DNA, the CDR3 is TGTGCCAGCAGCCAGACAGGGAACACTGAAGCTTTCTTT.

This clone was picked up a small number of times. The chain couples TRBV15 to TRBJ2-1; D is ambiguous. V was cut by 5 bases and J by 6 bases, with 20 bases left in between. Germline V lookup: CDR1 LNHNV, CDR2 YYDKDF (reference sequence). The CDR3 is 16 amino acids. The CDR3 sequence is CATSAPGTNSGNEQFF. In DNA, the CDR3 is TGTGCCACCAGCGCCCCAGGAACTAACTCTGGCAATGAGCAGTTCTTC.

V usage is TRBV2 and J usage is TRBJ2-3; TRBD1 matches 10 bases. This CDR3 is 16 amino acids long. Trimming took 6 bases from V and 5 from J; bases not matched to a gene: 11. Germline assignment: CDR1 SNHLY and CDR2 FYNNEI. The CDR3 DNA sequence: TGTGCCAGCAGCGGGGACAGGGGTGGTTTAGGAGATACGCAGTATTTT. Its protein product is CASSGDRGGLGDTQYF.

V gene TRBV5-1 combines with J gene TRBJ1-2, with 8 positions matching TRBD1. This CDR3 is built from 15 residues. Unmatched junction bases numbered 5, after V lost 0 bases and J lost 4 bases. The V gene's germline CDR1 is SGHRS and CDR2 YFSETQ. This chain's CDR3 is CASSLEGQAPYGYTF. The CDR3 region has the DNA TGCGCCAGCAGCTTGGAGGGACAGGCGCCCTATGGCTACACCTTC.

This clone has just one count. The CDR3 sequence: CASSSLGKRENEQFF. The CDR3 DNA is TGTGCCAGCAGCAGCCTTGGGAAGCGGGAAAATGAGCAGTTCTTC. The chain employs TRBV9 and TRBJ2-1, with TRBD2 matching 7 bases. Germline V gene lookup returns CDR1 SGDLS and CDR2 YYNGEE. This CDR3 comprises 15 residues. V lost 4 bases and J lost 7; bases outside the gene matches: 11.

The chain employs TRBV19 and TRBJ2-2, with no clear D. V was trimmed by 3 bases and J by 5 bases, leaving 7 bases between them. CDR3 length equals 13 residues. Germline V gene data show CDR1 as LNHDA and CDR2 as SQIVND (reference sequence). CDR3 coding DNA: TGTGCCAGTAGTATTCGCCGGACCGGGGAGCTGTTTTTT. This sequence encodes CASSIRRTGELFF.

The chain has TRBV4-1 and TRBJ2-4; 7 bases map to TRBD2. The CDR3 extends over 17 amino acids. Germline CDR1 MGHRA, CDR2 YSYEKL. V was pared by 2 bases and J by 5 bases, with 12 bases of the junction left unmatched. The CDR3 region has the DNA TGCGCCAGCAGCCAACTCTCCGGGGGGAGGGGCCAAAACATTCAGTACTTC. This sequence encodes CASSQLSGGRGQNIQYF.